Detailed here is one TCR beta chain. Measured with immunoSEQ multiplex PCR; TCRdb has only the in-frame clones, and not every one. The sample shows about 56,000 clones, approximately 88% of them seen only once. Trimming shortened V by 3 bases and J by 8 bases, and 13 bases separated the two germline ends. The germline V gene has CDR1 LGHDT and CDR2 YNNKEL (reference sequence). The CDR3 is 13 amino acids. This entry is derived from a study of T cell responses to AZD1222 COVID-19 vaccine. The chain joins TRBV3-1 (or the pseudogene TRBV3-2) to TRBJ1-2; D is uncertain. The receptor was isolated from an adult in good health. This specimen consisted of peripheral blood, obtained on day 0 of AZD1222 vaccination. CDR3: CASSQEGRRGYTF. CDR3 in DNA: TGTGCCAGCAGCCAGGAGGGTAGGAGAGGCTACACCTTC.